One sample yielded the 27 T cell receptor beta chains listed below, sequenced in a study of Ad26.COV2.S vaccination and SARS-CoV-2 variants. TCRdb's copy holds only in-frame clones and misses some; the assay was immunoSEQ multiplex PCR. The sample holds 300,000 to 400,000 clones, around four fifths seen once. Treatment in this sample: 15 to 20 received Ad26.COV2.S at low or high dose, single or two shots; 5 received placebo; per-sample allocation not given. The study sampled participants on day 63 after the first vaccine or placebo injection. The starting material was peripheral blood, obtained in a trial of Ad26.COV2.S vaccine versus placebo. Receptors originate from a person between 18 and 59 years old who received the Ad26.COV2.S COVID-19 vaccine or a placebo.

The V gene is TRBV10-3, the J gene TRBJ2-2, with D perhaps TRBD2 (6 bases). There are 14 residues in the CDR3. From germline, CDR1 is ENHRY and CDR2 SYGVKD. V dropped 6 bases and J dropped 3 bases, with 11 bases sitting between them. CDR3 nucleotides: TGTGCCATCAGCGCTGGGACTGACACCGGGGAGCTGTTTTTT. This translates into CAISAGTDTGELFF.

The CDR3 sequence: CASSLVEAGNTIYF. CDR3 sequence (DNA): TGTGCCAGCAGCTTAGTCGAGGCCGGTAATACCATATATTTT. The chain is built from TRBV7-9 and TRBJ1-3; no clear D. This CDR3 has 14 amino acids. V lost 1 base to trimming and J lost 10 bases, with 14 bases between them. CDR1 and CDR2 (germline): SEHNR, FQNEAQ (reference sequence).

CDR3 sequence reads: CASSLYRDSEQYF. CDR3 nucleotide sequence: TGTGCCAGCAGCTTATACAGGGATAGCGAGCAGTACTTC. The V call is TRBV11-2, the J call TRBJ2-7; possibly TRBD1 for D (6 bases). The CDR3 totals 13 residues. Trimming left V 2 bases short and J 6 bases short, with 11 bases between. Per the germline V gene, CDR1 is SGHAT and CDR2 is FQNNGV.

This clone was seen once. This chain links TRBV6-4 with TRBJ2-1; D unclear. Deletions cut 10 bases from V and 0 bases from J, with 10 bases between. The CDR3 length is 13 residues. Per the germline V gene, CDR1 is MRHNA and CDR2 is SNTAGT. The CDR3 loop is CATMGVSYNEQFF. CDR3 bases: TGTGCCACCATGGGCGTCTCCTACAATGAGCAGTTCTTC.

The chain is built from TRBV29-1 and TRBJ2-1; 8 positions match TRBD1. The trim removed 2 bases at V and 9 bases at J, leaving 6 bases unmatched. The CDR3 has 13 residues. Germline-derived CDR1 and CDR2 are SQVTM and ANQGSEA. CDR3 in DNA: TGCAGCGTTGAATCTCAGGGGGCAGGTGAGCAGTTCTTC. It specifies CSVESQGAGEQFF.

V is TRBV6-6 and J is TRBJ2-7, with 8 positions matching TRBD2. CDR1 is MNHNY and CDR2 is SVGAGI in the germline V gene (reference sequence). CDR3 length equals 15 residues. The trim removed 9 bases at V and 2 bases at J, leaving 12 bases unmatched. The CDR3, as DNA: TGTGCCAGTTCTCCGGGCCGGGGGGGGACCTACGAGCAGTACTTC. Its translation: CASSPGRGGTYEQYF.

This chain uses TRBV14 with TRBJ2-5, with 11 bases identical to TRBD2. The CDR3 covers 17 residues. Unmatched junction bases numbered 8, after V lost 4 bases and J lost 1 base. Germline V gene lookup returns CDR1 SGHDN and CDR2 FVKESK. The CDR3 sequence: CASSPYTSGGSQETQYF. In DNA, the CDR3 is TGTGCCAGCAGCCCATACACTAGCGGGGGATCCCAAGAGACCCAGTACTTC.

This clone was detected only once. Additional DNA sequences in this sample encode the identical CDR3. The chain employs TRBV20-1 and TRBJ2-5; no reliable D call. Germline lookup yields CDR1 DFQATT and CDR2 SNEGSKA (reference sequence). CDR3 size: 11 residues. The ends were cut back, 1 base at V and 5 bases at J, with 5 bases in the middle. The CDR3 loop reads CSARVGETQYF. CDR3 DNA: TGCAGTGCTAGAGTAGGGGAGACCCAGTACTTC.

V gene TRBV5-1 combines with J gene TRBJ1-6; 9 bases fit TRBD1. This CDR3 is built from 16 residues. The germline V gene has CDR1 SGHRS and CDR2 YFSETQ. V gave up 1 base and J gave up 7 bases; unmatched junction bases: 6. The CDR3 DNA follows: TGCGCCAGCAGCTTGAGTAGAGGACAGGGGAATTCACCCCTCCACTTT. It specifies CASSLSRGQGNSPLHF.

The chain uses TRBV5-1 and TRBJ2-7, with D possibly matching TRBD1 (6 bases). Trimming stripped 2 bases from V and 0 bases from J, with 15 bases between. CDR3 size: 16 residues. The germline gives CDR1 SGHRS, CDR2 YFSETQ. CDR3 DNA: TGCGCCAGCAGCTTCTCTTCCGGACAGCCCTCCTACGAGCAGTACTTC. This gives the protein CASSFSSGQPSYEQYF.

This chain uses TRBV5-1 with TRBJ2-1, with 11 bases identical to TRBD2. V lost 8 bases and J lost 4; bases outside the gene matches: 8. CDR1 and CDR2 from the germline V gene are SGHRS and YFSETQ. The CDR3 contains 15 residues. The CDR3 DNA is TGCGCCAGTCATCCTCTAGCGGGGGGATACAATGAGCAGTTCTTC. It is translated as CASHPLAGGYNEQFF.

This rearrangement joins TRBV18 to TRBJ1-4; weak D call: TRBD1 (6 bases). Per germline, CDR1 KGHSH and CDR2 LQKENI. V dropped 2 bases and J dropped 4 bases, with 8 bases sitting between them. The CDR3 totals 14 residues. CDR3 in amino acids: CASSPGGINEKLFF. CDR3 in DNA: TGTGCCAGCTCACCAGGGGGCATTAATGAAAAACTGTTTTTT.

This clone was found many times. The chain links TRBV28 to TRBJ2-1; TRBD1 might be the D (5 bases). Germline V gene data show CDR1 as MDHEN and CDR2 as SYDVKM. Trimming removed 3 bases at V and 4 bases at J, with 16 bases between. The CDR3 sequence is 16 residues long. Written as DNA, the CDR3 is TGTGCCAGCAGTTTTGTTGGGCAGGGCCGATACAATGAGCAGTTCTTC. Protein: CASSFVGQGRYNEQFF.

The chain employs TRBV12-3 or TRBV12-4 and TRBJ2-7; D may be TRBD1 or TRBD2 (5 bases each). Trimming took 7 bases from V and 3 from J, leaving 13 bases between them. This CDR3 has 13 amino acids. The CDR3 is CASIGTAGYEQYF. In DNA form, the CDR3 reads TGTGCCAGCATTGGGACCGCCGGCTACGAGCAGTACTTC.

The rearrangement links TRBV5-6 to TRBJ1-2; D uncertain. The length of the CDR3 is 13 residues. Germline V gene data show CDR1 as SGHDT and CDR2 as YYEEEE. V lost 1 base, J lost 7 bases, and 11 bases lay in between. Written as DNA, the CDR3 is TGTGCCAGCAGCTTGTGGGCTGGAGGTGGCTACACCTTC. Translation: CASSLWAGGGYTF. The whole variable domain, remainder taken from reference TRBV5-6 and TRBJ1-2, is DAGVTQSPTHLIKTRGQQVTLRCSPKSGHDTVSWYQQALGQGPQFIFQYYEEEERQRGNFPDRFSGHQFPNYSSELNVNALLLGDSALYLCASSLWAGGGYTFGSGTRLTVV.

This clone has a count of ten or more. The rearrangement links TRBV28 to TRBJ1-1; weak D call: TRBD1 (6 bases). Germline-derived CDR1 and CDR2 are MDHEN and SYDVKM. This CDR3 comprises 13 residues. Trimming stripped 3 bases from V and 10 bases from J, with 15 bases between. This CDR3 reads CASSFGGREGAFF. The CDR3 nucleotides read TGTGCCAGCAGTTTTGGGGGGCGCGAGGGAGCTTTCTTT.

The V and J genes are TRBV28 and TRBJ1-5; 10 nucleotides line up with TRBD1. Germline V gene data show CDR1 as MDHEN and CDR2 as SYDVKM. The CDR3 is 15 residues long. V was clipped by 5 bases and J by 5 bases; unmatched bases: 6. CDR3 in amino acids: CASSPTGTGDQPQHF. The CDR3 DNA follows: TGTGCCAGCAGTCCGACCGGGACAGGGGATCAGCCCCAGCATTTT.

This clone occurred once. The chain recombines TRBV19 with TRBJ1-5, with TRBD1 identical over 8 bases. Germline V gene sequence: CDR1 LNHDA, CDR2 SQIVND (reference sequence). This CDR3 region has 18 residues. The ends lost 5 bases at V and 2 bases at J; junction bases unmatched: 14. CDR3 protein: CASSRQGIGALGNQPQHF. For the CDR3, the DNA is TGTGCCAGTAGTCGACAGGGGATAGGGGCATTGGGCAATCAGCCCCAGCATTTT.

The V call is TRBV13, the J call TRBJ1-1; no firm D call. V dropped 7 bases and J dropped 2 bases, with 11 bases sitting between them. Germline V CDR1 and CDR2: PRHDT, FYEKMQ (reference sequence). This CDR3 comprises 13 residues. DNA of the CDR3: TGTGCCAGCATCGGGCAGAGTAACACTGAAGCTTTCTTT. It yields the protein CASIGQSNTEAFF.

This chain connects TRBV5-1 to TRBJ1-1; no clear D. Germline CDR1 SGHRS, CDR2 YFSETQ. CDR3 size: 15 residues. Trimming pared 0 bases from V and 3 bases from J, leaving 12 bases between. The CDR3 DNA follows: TGCGCCAGCAGCTTGGAGGTGGTGGAGGACACTGAAGCTTTCTTT. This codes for CASSLEVVEDTEAFF.

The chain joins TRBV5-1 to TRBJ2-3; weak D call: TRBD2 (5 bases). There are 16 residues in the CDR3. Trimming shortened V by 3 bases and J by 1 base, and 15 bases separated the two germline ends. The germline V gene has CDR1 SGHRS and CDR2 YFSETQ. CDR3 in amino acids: CASSSGSGTGTDTQYF. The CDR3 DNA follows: TGCGCCAGCAGCTCGGGATCAGGTACGGGCACAGATACGCAGTATTTT.

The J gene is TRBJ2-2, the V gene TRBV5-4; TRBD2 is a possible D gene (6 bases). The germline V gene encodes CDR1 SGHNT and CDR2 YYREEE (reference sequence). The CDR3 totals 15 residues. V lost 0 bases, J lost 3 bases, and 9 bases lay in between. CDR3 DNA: TGTGCCAGCAGCTTGGCTCCGGGAGACACCGGGGAGCTGTTTTTT. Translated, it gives CASSLAPGDTGELFF.

The CDR3: CASNAYGYTF. The CDR3 nucleotides read TGTGCCAGCAATGCGTATGGCTACACCTTC. The chain uses TRBV27 and TRBJ1-2; the D is unclear. The CDR3 has 10 residues. The ends were cut back, 7 bases at V and 5 bases at J, with 5 bases in the middle. Germline CDR1 reads MNHEY; CDR2 reads SMNVEV (reference sequence).

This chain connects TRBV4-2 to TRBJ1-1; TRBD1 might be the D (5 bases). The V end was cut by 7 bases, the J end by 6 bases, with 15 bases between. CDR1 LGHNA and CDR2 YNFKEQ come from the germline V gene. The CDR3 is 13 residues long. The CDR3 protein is CASTAVGVAEAFF. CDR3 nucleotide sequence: TGTGCCAGCACCGCGGTGGGGGTCGCTGAAGCTTTCTTT.

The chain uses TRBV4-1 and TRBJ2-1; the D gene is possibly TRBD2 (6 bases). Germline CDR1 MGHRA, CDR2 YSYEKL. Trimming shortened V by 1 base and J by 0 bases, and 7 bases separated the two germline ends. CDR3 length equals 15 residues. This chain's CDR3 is CASSQAGDSYNEQFF. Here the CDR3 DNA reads TGCGCCAGCAGCCAAGCGGGGGACTCCTACAATGAGCAGTTCTTC.

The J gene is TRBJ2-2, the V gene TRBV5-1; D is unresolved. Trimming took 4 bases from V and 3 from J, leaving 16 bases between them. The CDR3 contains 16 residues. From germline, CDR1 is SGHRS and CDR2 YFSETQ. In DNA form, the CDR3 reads TGCGCCAGCAGCGCGTACTGGCCCAGCGACACCGGGGAGCTGTTTTTT. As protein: CASSAYWPSDTGELFF.

CDR3 region: CASSLASGGYNEQFF. The CDR3 DNA reads TGTGCCAGCAGCTTGGCTAGCGGGGGCTACAATGAGCAGTTCTTC. J is TRBJ2-1 and V is TRBV5-4; 10 bases align to TRBD2. The CDR3 runs to 15 residues. Germline CDR1 reads SGHNT; CDR2 reads YYREEE (reference sequence). Unmatched junction bases numbered 0, after V lost 0 bases and J lost 3 bases.